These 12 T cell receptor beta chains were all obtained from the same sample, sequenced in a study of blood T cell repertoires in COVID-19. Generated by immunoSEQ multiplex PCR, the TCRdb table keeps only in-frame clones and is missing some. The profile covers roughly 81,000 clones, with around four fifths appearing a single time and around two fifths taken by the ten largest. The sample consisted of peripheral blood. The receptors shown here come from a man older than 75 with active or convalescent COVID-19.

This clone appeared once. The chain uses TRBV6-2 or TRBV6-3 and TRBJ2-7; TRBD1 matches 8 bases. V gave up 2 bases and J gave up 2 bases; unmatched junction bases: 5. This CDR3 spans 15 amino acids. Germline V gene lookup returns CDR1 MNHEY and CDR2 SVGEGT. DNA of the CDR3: TGTGCCAGCAGTTACACGTCGACAGGGGCCTACGAGCAGTACTTC. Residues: CASSYTSTGAYEQYF.

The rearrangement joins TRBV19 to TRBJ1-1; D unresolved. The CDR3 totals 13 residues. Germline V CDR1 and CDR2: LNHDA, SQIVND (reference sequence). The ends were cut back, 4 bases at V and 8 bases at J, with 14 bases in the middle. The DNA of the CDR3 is TGTGCCAGTAGTACGGAGGGTAGGCGAGAAGCTTTCTTT. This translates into CASSTEGRREAFF.

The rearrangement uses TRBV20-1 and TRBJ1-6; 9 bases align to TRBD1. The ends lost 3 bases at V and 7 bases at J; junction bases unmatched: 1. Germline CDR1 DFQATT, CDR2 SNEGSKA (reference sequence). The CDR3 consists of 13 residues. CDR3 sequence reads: CSASGTGNSPLHF. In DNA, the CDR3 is TGCAGTGCTAGTGGGACAGGGAATTCACCCCTCCACTTT.

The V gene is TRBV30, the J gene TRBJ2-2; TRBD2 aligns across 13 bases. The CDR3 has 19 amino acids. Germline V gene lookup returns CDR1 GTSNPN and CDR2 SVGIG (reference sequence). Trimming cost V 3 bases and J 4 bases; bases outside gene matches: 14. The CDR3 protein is CAWRYRFLTSGGPTGELFF. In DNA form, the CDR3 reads TGTGCCTGGAGGTATAGGTTCCTGACTAGCGGGGGGCCCACCGGGGAGCTGTTTTTT.

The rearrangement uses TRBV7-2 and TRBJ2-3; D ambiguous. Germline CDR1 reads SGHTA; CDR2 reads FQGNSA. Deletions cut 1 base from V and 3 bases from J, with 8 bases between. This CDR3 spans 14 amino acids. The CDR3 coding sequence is TGTGCCAGCAGCTTAGGGTGGGCGACAGATACGCAGTATTTT. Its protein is CASSLGWATDTQYF.

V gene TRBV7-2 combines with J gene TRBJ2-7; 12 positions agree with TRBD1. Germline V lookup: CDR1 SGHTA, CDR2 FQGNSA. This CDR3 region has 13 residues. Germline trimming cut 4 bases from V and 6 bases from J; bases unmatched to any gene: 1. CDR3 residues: CASSWDRGLEQYF. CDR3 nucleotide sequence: TGTGCCAGCAGCTGGGACAGGGGGCTCGAGCAGTACTTC.

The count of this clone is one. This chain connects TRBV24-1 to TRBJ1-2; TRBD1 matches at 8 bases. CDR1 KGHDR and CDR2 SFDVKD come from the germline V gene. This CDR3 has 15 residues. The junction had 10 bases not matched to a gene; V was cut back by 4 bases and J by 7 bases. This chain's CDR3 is CATSDPLDRGSGYTF. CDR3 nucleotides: TGTGCCACCAGTGACCCCCTCGACAGGGGTTCTGGCTACACCTTC.

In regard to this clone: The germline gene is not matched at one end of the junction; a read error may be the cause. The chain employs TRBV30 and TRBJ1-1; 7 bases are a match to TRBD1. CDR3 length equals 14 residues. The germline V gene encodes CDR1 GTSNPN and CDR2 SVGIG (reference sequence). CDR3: CAWSNGQANTEAFF. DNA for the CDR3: TGCGCCTGGAGTAACGGACAGGCGAACACTGAAGCTTTCTTT.

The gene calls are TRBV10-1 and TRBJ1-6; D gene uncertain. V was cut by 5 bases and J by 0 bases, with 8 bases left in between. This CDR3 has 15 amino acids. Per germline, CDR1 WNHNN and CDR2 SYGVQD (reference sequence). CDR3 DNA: TGCGCCAGCAGTCGGGGTAGCTCCTATAATTCACCCCTCCACTTT. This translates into CASSRGSSYNSPLHF.

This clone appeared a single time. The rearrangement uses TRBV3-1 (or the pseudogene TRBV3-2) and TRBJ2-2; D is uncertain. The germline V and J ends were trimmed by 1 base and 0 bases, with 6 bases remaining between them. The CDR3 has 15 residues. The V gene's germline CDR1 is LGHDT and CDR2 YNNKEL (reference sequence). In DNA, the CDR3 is TGTGCCAGCAGCCAAGGGCTAGCGAACACCGGGGAGCTGTTTTTT. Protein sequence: CASSQGLANTGELFF.

The CDR3 sequence is CASSPGDSFRYGYTF. The CDR3 DNA follows: TGCGCCAGCAGCCCTGGGGACAGCTTCCGCTATGGCTACACCTTC. The chain employs TRBV5-1 and TRBJ1-2, with 7 bases identical to TRBD1. The V segment lost 4 bases and the J segment 4 bases; nucleotides outside the gene matches: 10. Germline V gene sequence: CDR1 SGHRS, CDR2 YFSETQ. The CDR3 totals 15 residues.

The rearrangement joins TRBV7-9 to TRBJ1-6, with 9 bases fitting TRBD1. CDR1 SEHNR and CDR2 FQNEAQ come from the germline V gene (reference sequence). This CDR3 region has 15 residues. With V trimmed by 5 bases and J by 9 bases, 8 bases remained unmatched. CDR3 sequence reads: CASSPRTGVVSPLHF. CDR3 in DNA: TGTGCCAGCAGCCCACGGACAGGGGTGGTTTCACCCCTCCACTTT.